Reported below is one TCR beta chain. The target antigen is unknown. This record comes from a study of T-cell memory formation after mild COVID-19. For the study at large: In these data, TCR clusters were largely donor specific.

The study's findings and limits: Shrinking CD4+ clones were chiefly CM and EM; CD8+ ones were chiefly EMRA.

Libraries for TCRalpha and TCRbeta carried sample barcodes and unique molecular identifiers via 5'RACE. Each CDR3 protein gets one entry after TCRdb re-called the 5' RACE reads with MiXCR. The sample lists 450,000 to 650,000 distinct CDR3 sequences, about 20% seen once, with approximately 12% in the top ten. The ends were cut back, 3 bases at V and 3 bases at J, with 10 bases in the middle. Germline CDR1 reads KGHDR; CDR2 reads SFDVKD. There are 15 residues in the CDR3. Sequenced sample: PBMCs or a T cell subset sorted from them (not recorded which). The TCR originated in an adult woman who had mild COVID-19 (a few samples of this study predate the infection). Cell type and time point are not known. The V and J genes are TRBV24-1 and TRBJ1-4; TRBD1 might be the D (5 bases). CDR3 protein: CATSDPGTSNEKLFF. The CDR3 DNA sequence: TGTGCCACCAGTGATCCCGGGACGTCTAATGAAAAACTGTTTTTT.